A selection of T cell receptor beta chains follows, all from one sample in a study of CD8+CD57+ T cells in acquired aplastic anemia. TCRdb called the reads again in MiXCR, with one record for every CDR3 protein. The sample records more than 150,000 distinct CDR3 sequences, approximately 48% being singletons. Material: sorted CD4+, CD8+, or CD8+CD57+ T cells (not recorded which) from PBMCs. These receptors originate from a human donor with aplastic anemia. Each CDR3 is given with its conserved first and last residue. Each record gives: J gene, clone size, CDR3 length, D gene, V gene, CDR3 protein, CDR3 DNA. A D gene is named only where the DNA matches it firmly. Size tells how often a clone was seen (once, few, many) or the class of an expanded clone, and some rows leave it out.

TRBJ1-6 few 14 . TRBV20-1 CSATRTIGDSPLHF TGCAGTGCCACTAGGACCATCGGGGATTCACCCCTCCACTTT
TRBJ2-7 few 12 . TRBV10-3 CAISGRGYEQYF TGTGCCATCAGTGGGCGGGGCTACGAGCAGTACTTC
TRBJ2-3 many 14 TRBD2 TRBV20-1 CSATTSGIADTQYF TGCAGTGCTACGACTAGCGGGATCGCAGATACGCAGTATTTT
TRBJ2-1 . 13 . TRBV5-1 CASSPDFYNEQFF TGCGCCAGCAGCCCGGACTTTTACAATGAGCAGTTCTTC
TRBJ1-6 . 13 TRBD1 TRBV2 CASNTGGRSPLHF TGTGCCAGCAATACAGGGGGCAGGTCACCCCTCCACTTT
TRBJ2-1 . 12 . TRBV4-1 CASSQDAVEQFF TGCGCCAGCAGCCAAGATGCAGTTGAGCAGTTCTTT
TRBJ2-1 . 18 . TRBV12-3/TRBV12-4 CASSPTGLVRSSYNEQFF TGTGCCAGCAGTCCCACCGGTTTAGTCAGGAGCTCCTACAATGAGCAGTTCTTC
TRBJ2-7 . 14 . TRBV5-1 CASSLWESSYEQYF TGCGCCAGCAGCTTGTGGGAGAGCTCCTACGAGCAGTACTTC
TRBJ1-2 few 15 . TRBV28 CASSSLIGAYYGYTF TGTGCCAGCAGTTCCCTCATAGGGGCATACTATGGCTACACCTTC
TRBJ2-5 once 15 . TRBV2 CASSEYQRNQETQYF TGTGCCAGCAGTGAATACCAGCGGAACCAAGAGACCCAGTACTTC
TRBJ1-1 . 16 TRBD1 TRBV5-6 CASSSLDREVKGEAFF TGTGCCAGCAGCTCCCTGGACAGGGAGGTTAAGGGTGAAGCTTTCTTT
TRBJ2-7 many 13 TRBD2 TRBV27 CASSRTSNYEQYF TGTGCCAGCAGTCGGACTAGCAACTACGAGCAGTACTTC
TRBJ1-2 . 15 TRBD1 TRBV12-5 CASGLGAGTGYGYTF TGTGCTAGTGGTTTGGGGGCCGGGACAGGCTATGGCTACACCTTC
TRBJ2-7 . 13 TRBD2 TRBV5-6 CASFSGGSHEQYF TGTGCCAGCTTTTCGGGGGGAAGCCACGAGCAGTACTTC
TRBJ1-2 many 13 . TRBV28 CASSQGQVYGYTF TGTGCCAGCAGCCAGGGACAAGTCTATGGCTACACCTTC
TRBJ2-7 . 14 . TRBV9 CASSPEAEPNEQYF TGTGCCAGCAGCCCGGAGGCGGAACCTAACGAGCAGTACTTC
TRBJ2-6 few 19 . TRBV2 CASSERKVPSLSGANVLTF TGTGCCAGCAGTGAACGGAAAGTCCCTTCTCTCTCTGGGGCCAACGTCCTGACTTTC
TRBJ2-7 once 15 TRBD2 TRBV15 CATSSLDSGSGEQYF TGTGCCACCAGCAGCTTGGATAGCGGGAGCGGCGAGCAGTACTTC
TRBJ2-7 few 12 . TRBV7-9 CASSSPRDEQYF TGTGCCAGCAGCTCCCCCCGGGACGAGCAGTACTTC
TRBJ1-1 . 15 TRBD1 TRBV10-3 CATFPGTGVATEAFF TGTGCCACCTTTCCCGGGACAGGGGTGGCCACTGAAGCTTTCTTT
TRBJ1-2 many 15 TRBD1 TRBV12-3/TRBV12-4 CASSLQGQGMGGYTF TGTGCCAGCAGTTTGCAGGGACAGGGGATGGGGGGCTACACCTTC
TRBJ2-3 . 15 . TRBV24-1 CATVGGRSSTDTQYF TGTGCCACCGTGGGGGGCCGATCAAGCACAGATACGCAGTATTTT
TRBJ2-1 . 15 . TRBV24-1 CATSIAGAGGNEQFF TGTGCCACCAGTATCGCTGGGGCAGGGGGGAATGAGCAGTTCTTC
TRBJ1-2 once 14 . TRBV10-3 CAISERGDNYGYTF TGTGCCATCAGTGAGAGGGGGGATAACTATGGCTACACCTTC
TRBJ2-2 once 15 . TRBV13 CASSFDRAGTGELFF TGTGCCAGCAGCTTCGACAGGGCGGGGACCGGGGAGCTGTTTTTT
TRBJ2-5 . 14 . TRBV2 CAGSEGGGQETQYF TGTGCTGGCAGTGAGGGGGGCGGACAAGAGACCCAGTACTTC
TRBJ2-7 . 14 . TRBV7-2 CASSFGRSPYEQYF TGTGCCAGCAGCTTCGGCAGGTCCCCCTACGAGCAGTACTTC
TRBJ1-6 . 16 . TRBV6-1 CASSSDHPSYNSPLHF TGTGCCAGCAGCTCCGACCATCCGAGTTATAATTCACCCCTCCACTTT
TRBJ1-2 many 13 . TRBV29-1 CSVDITDDYGYTF TGCAGCGTTGATATCACAGACGACTATGGCTACACCTTC